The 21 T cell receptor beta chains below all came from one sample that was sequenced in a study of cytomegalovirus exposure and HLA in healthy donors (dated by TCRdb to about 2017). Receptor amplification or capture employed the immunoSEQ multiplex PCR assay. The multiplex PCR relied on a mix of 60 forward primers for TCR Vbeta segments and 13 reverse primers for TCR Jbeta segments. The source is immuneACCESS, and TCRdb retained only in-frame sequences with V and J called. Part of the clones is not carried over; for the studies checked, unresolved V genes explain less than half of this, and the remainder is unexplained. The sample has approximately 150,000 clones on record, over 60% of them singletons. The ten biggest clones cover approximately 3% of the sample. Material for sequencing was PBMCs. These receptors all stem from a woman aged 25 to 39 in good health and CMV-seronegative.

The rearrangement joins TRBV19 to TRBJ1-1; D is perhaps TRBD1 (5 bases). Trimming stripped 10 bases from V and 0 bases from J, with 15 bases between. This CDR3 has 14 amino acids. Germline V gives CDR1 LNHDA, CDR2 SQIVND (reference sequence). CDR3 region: CAIYTGGLNTEAFF. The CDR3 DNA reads TGTGCCATCTACACCGGGGGATTGAACACTGAAGCTTTCTTT.

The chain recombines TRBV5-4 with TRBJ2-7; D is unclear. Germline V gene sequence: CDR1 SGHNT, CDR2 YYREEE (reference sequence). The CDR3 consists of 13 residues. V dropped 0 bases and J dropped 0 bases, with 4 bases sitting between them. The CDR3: CASSLASSYEQYF. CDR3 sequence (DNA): TGTGCCAGCAGCTTGGCCAGCTCCTACGAGCAGTACTTC.

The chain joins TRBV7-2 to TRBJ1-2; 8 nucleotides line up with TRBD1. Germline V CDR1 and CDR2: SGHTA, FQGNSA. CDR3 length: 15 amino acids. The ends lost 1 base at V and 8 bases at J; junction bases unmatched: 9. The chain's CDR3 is CASSLERTGTFGYTF. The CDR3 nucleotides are TGTGCCAGCAGCTTAGAACGGACAGGGACTTTCGGCTACACCTTC.

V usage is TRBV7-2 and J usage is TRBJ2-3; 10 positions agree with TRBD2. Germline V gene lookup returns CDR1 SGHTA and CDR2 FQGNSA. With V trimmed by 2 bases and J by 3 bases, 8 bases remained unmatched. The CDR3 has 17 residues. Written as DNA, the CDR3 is TGTGCCAGCAGCTTAATCGGGATAGCGGGAGGTACAGATACGCAGTATTTT. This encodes CASSLIGIAGGTDTQYF. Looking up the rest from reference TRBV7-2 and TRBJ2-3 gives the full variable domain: GAGVSQSPSNKVTEKGKDVELRCDPISGHTALYWYRQSLGQGLEFLIYFQGNSAPDKSGLPSDRFSAERTGGSVSTLTIQRTQQEDSAVYLCASSLIGIAGGTDTQYFGPGTRLTVL.

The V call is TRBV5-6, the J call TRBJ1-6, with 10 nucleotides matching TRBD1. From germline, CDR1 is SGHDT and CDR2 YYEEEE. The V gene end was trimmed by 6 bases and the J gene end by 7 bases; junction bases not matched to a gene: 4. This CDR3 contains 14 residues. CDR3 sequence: CASTRDRGNSPLHF. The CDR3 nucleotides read TGTGCCAGCACCCGGGACAGGGGAAATTCACCCCTCCACTTT.

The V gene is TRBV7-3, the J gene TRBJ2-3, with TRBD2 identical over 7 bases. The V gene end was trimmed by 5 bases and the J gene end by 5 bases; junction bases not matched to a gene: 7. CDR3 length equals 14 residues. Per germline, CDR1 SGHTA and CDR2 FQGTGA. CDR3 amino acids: CASSVGGNLDTQYF. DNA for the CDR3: TGTGCCAGCAGCGTCGGGGGGAATCTAGATACGCAGTATTTT.

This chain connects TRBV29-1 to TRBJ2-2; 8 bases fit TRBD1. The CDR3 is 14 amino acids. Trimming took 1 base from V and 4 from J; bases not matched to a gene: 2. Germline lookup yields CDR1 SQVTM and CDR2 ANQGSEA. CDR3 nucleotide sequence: TGCAGCGTTGAAGGGACAGGGATCACCGGGGAGCTGTTTTTT. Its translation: CSVEGTGITGELFF.

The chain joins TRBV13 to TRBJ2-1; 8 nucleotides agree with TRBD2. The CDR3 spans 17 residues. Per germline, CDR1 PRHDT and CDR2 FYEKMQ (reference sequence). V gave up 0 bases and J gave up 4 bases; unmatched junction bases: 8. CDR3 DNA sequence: TGTGCCAGCAGCTTAGGCGGTCGGGGGGGCCGGTACAATGAGCAGTTCTTC. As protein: CASSLGGRGGRYNEQFF. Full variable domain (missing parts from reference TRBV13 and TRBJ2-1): AAGVIQSPRHLIKEKRETATLKCYPIPRHDTVYWYQQGPGQDPQFLISFYEKMQSDKGSIPDRFSAQQFSDYHSELNMSSLELGDSALYFCASSLGGRGGRYNEQFFGPGTRLTVL.

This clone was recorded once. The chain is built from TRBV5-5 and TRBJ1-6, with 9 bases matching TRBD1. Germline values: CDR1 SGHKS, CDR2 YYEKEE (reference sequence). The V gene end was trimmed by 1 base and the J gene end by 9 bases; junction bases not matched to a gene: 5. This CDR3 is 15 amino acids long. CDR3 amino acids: CASSLPPGQGSPLHF. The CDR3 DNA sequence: TGTGCCAGCAGCTTGCCACCGGGACAGGGTTCACCCCTCCACTTT.

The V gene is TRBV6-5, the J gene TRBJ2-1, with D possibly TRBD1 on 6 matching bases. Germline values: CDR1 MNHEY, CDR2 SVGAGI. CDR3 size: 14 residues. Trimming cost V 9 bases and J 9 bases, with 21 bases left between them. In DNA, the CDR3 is TGTGCCAGTGAACCGACAGGAGGTGAGGGTGAGCAGTTCTTC. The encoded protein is CASEPTGGEGEQFF.

The CDR3 DNA sequence: TGTGCCAGCAGCTCCAGGGGTTATGGCTACACCTTC. Amino acid sequence: CASSSRGYGYTF. The chain combines TRBV28 with TRBJ1-2; the D gene is possibly TRBD1 (6 bases). CDR3 length: 12 residues. Germline-derived CDR1 and CDR2 are MDHEN and SYDVKM. Trimming took off 6 bases at V and 5 bases at J, with 10 bases between the two ends.

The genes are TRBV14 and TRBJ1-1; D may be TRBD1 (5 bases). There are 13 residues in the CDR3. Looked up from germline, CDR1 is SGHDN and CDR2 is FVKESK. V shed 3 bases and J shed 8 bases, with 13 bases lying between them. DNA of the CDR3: TGTGCCAGCAGCCATAGCGGGACGGGAGAAGCTTTCTTT. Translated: CASSHSGTGEAFF. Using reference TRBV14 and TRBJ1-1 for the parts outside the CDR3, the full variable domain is EAGVTQFPSHSVIEKGQTVTLRCDPISGHDNLYWYRRVMGKEIKFLLHFVKESKQDESGMPNNRFLAERTGGTYSTLKVQPAELEDSGVYFCASSHSGTGEAFFGQGTRLTVV.

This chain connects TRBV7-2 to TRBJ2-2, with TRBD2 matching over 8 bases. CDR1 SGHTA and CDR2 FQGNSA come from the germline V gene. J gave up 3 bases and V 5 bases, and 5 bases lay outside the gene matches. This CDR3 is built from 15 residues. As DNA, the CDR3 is TGTGCCAGCAGCGTCGGCGGGAGGTACACCGGGGAGCTGTTTTTT. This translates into CASSVGGRYTGELFF.

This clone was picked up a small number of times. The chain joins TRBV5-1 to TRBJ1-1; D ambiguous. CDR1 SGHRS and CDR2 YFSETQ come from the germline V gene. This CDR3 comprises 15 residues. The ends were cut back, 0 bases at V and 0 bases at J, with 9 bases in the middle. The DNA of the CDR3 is TGCGCCAGCAGCTTGGTCGTATCTATGAACACTGAAGCTTTCTTT. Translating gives CASSLVVSMNTEAFF.

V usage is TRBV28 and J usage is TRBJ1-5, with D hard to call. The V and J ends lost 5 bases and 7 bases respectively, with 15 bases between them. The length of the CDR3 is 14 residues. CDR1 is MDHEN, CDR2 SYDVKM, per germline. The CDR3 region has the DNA TGTGCCAGCAGTGCCCACCGAGGGCGCCAGCCCCAGCATTTT. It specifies CASSAHRGRQPQHF.

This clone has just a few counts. The CDR3 spells CSVEAWTRGGDTQYF. CDR3 in DNA: TGCAGCGTTGAGGCATGGACTCGGGGGGGAGATACGCAGTATTTT. The gene calls are TRBV29-1 and TRBJ2-3; TRBD2 matches at 8 bases. V lost 3 bases to trimming and J lost 5 bases; unmatched junction nucleotides: 10. The CDR3 extends over 15 amino acids. The V gene's germline CDR1 is SQVTM and CDR2 ANQGSEA.

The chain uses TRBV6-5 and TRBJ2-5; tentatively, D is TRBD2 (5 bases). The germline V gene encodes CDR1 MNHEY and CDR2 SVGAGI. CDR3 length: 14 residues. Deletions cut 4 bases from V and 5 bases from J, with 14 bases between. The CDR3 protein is CASSSPDSWETQYF. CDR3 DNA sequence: TGTGCCAGCAGTTCCCCGGACTCTTGGGAGACCCAGTACTTC.

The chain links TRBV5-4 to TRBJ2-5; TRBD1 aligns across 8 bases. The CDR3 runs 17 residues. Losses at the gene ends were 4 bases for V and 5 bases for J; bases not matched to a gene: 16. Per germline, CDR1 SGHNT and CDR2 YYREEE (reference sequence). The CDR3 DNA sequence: TGTGCCAGCAGCGCATCAGGGGGCGGGTTAGGGCGTGAGACCCAGTACTTC. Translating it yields CASSASGGGLGRETQYF.

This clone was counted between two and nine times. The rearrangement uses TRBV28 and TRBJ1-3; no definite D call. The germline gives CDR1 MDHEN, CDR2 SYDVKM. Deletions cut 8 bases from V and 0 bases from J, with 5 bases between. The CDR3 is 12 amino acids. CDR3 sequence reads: CASLRSGNTIYF. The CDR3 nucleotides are TGTGCCAGCCTCCGCTCTGGAAACACCATATATTTT. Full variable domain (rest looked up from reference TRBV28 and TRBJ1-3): DVKVTQSSRYLVKRTGEKVFLECVQDMDHENMFWYRQDPGLGLRLIYFSYDVKMKEKGDIPEGYSVSREKKERFSLILESASTNQTSMYLCASLRSGNTIYFGEGSWLTVV.

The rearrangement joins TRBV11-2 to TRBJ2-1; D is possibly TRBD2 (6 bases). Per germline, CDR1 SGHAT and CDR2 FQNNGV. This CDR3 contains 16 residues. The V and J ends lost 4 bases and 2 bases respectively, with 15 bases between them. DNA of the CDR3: TGTGCCAGCAGCTCCGTTACGGGGGATCCCTACAATGAGCAGTTCTTC. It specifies CASSSVTGDPYNEQFF.

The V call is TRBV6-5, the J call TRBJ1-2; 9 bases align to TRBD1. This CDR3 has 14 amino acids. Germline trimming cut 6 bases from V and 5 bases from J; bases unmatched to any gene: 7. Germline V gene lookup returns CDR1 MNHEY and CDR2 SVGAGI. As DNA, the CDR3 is TGTGCCAGCAGGACGGGACAGGGCGGGTATGGCTACACCTTC. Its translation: CASRTGQGGYGYTF.